This paragraph covers one T cell receptor beta chain sequence. This clonotype has a count of ten or more. Its antigen has not been determined. No quality values exist for individual bases; no much larger clone is one base distant. First-strand cDNA was synthesized with Superscript III and a set of TRAV- and TRBV-specific primers, covering both TCRalpha and TCRbeta chains. TCRs were amplified with Phusion for 15 to 25 PCR cycles using a constant-region primer together with the adapter attached to the V primers. Isolated mRNA was amplified with the MessageAmp II aRNA Amplification Kit, using a roughly 15-hour in vitro transcription at 37°C. mRNA for TCR sequencing was isolated with the Dynabeads mRNA DIRECT Purification Kit. A second 25-cycle Phusion PCR added indexed Illumina adapters, and products were purified with AMPure XP beads. TCRalpha and TCRbeta libraries were deep-sequenced on an Illumina MiniSeq instrument. As for the authors' bioinformatics: Custom Perl scripts pooled TCR sequences encoding the same protein, removed out-of-frame sequences and computed each clonotype's abundance. Any TCR sequence supported by only a single read was excluded from analysis. Shannon entropy, Gini index, clonality, richness, and the frequency of TCRs shared between repertoires were included as repertoire metrics. TCRdb reworked the public reads: Q25 trimming with fastp, MiXCR clone assembly, productive beta chains retained. Here each entry gathers all rows of one CDR3 protein and keeps the most common genes and DNA. The V and J calls here are based on TCRdb, not the publication. The sample profile shows 85,000 to 100,000 distinct CDR3 sequences; 9.4% of them were found once. The ten largest clones represent approximately 0.98% of the sample.

The sample is drawn from a study of low-dose radiotherapy and immunotherapy resistance in tumors (dated by TCRdb to between 2021 and 2024). The study in broad terms: Cohort 1 received 0.5 Gy per fraction every 2 weeks, with a prescribed total PTV dose of 6.5 Gy. Starting on cycle 1 day 1, patients took 300 mg of aspirin by mouth once daily for four cycles. Trial participants were not randomized into treatment groups. Intravenous cyclophosphamide at 200 mg/m2 was administered every two weeks, one day ahead of each radiation and immunotherapy administration. Patients were given nivolumab as a 240 mg flat dose every two weeks and ipilimumab at 1 mg/kg every six weeks, with both drugs delivered intravenously. For Cohort 2, the dose was 1 Gy per fraction given every two weeks, adding up to 13 Gy in total across 26 weeks. The translational analysis covered eight patients: three from the first dose cohort and the first five from the second dose cohort.

The sample's time point label, decoded: before trial treatment. Donors were enrolled in RACIN, a single-arm phase I dose-escalation trial in which nivolumab, ipilimumab, aspirin, low-dose cyclophosphamide and low-dose radiotherapy were combined. Patients with advanced, TIL-negative solid tumors were considered eligible. Here the sequenced sample was PBMCs, taken before treatment. The sequence was collected from a male donor with prostate cancer.

The CDR3 region reads CASSQERIAAYNEQFF. The DNA is TGCGCCAGCAGCCAAGAACGGATAGCCGCCTACAATGAGCAGTTCTTC. Recombination connected TRBV4-1 to TRBJ2-1, with an unclear D gene assignment. V lost 0 bases and J lost 2 bases; the stretch between them is 11 bases long. CDR1 and CDR2 (MGHRA, YSYEKL) derive from the germline V gene. Taken from cysteine to phenylalanine, the CDR3 has 16 residues. Solely the CDR3 DNA is kept, with 48 bases framed from the first base.